This is a list of T cell receptor beta chains from one sample in a study of blood T cell repertoires in COVID-19. Clones were sequenced by immunoSEQ multiplex PCR, and TCRdb holds only the in-frame ones, with some missing. The data hold 210,000 or so clones, with around 90% observed a single time. Source material: peripheral blood. The receptors here all came from a man aged 18 to 29 with active or convalescent COVID-19. The CDR3 runs from the conserved cysteine through the conserved F or W. The D gene is left open where the match is weak. Clone size appears in some rows only: once, few, many, or a class for an expanded clone.

v_gene: TRBV7-2; j_gene: TRBJ1-2; d_gene: TRBD1; abundance: once; CDR3aa: CASSGGTGGSGYTF; CDR3nt: TGTGCCAGCAGCGGAGGGACAGGGGGCTCTGGCTACACCTTC
v_gene: TRBV7-2; j_gene: TRBJ1-5; d_gene: TRBD1; abundance: -; CDR3aa: CASSFRGQGNQPQHF; CDR3nt: TGTGCCAGCAGCTTCAGGGGGCAGGGCAATCAGCCCCAGCATTTT
v_gene: TRBV10-1; j_gene: TRBJ2-1; d_gene: TRBD2; abundance: -; CDR3aa: CASSESLADYNEQFF; CDR3nt: TGCGCCAGCAGTGAGTCTCTAGCGGATTACAATGAGCAGTTCTTC
v_gene: TRBV7-7; j_gene: TRBJ2-2; d_gene: -; abundance: -; CDR3aa: CASSLAYRRTVGTGELFF; CDR3nt: TGTGCTAGCAGCTTAGCTTATAGACGGACAGTGGGCACCGGGGAGCTGTTTTTT
v_gene: TRBV28; j_gene: TRBJ1-2; d_gene: TRBD1; abundance: -; CDR3aa: CASSFQQGGYTF; CDR3nt: TGTGCCAGCAGTTTCCAACAGGGGGGCTACACCTTC
v_gene: TRBV3-1/TRBV3-2; j_gene: TRBJ1-6; d_gene: -; abundance: -; CDR3aa: CASSPGTRSSPLHF; CDR3nt: TGTGCCAGCAGCCCGGGGACACGGAGTTCACCCCTCCACTTT
v_gene: TRBV18; j_gene: TRBJ2-1; d_gene: -; abundance: once; CDR3aa: CASSPQPTGDEQFF; CDR3nt: TGTGCCAGCTCACCACAGCCTACGGGGGATGAGCAGTTCTTC
v_gene: TRBV29-1; j_gene: TRBJ1-4; d_gene: -; abundance: few; CDR3aa: CSVRPGTNEKLFF; CDR3nt: TGCAGCGTTCGTCCGGGGACTAATGAAAAACTGTTTTTT
v_gene: TRBV21-1; j_gene: TRBJ1-6; d_gene: -; abundance: once; CDR3aa: CASSRSGDNSPLHF; CDR3nt: TGTGCCAGCAGCAGATCAGGGGATAATTCACCCCTCCACTTT
v_gene: TRBV5-6; j_gene: TRBJ2-3; d_gene: -; abundance: -; CDR3aa: CASSLEGEGTDTQYF; CDR3nt: TGTGCCAGCAGCTTGGAGGGAGAAGGGACAGATACGCAGTATTTT
v_gene: TRBV18; j_gene: TRBJ2-1; d_gene: TRBD2; abundance: once; CDR3aa: CASSHSGGSYNEQFF; CDR3nt: TGTGCCAGCTCACACAGCGGGGGCTCCTACAATGAGCAGTTCTTC
v_gene: TRBV5-4; j_gene: TRBJ1-2; d_gene: -; abundance: -; CDR3aa: CASSLSRGVAGYTF; CDR3nt: TGTGCCAGCAGCTTGTCGCGGGGCGTTGCTGGCTACACCTTC
v_gene: TRBV10-3; j_gene: TRBJ1-2; d_gene: -; abundance: -; CDR3aa: CAISKSGASYGYTF; CDR3nt: TGTGCCATCAGCAAATCAGGGGCTTCCTATGGCTACACCTTC
v_gene: TRBV10-3; j_gene: TRBJ1-6; d_gene: -; abundance: many; CDR3aa: CAITSRRNSPLHF; CDR3nt: TGTGCCATCACTTCCAGGAGGAATTCACCCCTCCACTTT
v_gene: TRBV5-4; j_gene: TRBJ2-5; d_gene: -; abundance: -; CDR3aa: CASSLVGETQYF; CDR3nt: TGTGCCAGCAGCTTGGTCGGTGAGACCCAGTACTTC
v_gene: TRBV27; j_gene: TRBJ1-1; d_gene: -; abundance: few; CDR3aa: CASSPDYRWNTEAFF; CDR3nt: TGTGCCAGCAGTCCAGACTATCGATGGAACACTGAAGCTTTCTTT
v_gene: TRBV6-1; j_gene: TRBJ2-3; d_gene: TRBD2; abundance: -; CDR3aa: CASSEAGGPSGDTQYF; CDR3nt: TGTGCCAGCAGTGAGGCGGGAGGGCCGTCGGGAGATACGCAGTATTTT
v_gene: TRBV10-1; j_gene: TRBJ2-7; d_gene: -; abundance: -; CDR3aa: CASSDHTSSYEQYF; CDR3nt: TGCGCCAGCAGCGATCACACCAGCTCCTACGAGCAGTACTTC
v_gene: TRBV5-1; j_gene: TRBJ2-7; d_gene: TRBD2; abundance: -; CDR3aa: CASSPRPGLAGDRGEQYF; CDR3nt: TGCGCCAGCAGCCCACGACCGGGACTAGCGGGAGATCGCGGCGAGCAGTACTTC
v_gene: TRBV28; j_gene: TRBJ1-2; d_gene: TRBD1; abundance: -; CDR3aa: CASSLGTVGTGGLYGYTF; CDR3nt: TGTGCCAGCAGTTTGGGGACCGTCGGGACAGGGGGATTATATGGCTACACCTTC
v_gene: TRBV6-5; j_gene: TRBJ1-1; d_gene: -; abundance: -; CDR3aa: CASSFVPTANTEAFF; CDR3nt: TGTGCCAGCAGTTTCGTCCCCACAGCGAACACTGAAGCTTTCTTT
v_gene: TRBV7-9; j_gene: TRBJ2-7; d_gene: TRBD2; abundance: -; CDR3aa: CASSSIAGGFYEQYF; CDR3nt: TGTGCCAGCAGCTCCATAGCGGGAGGGTTCTACGAGCAGTACTTC
v_gene: TRBV18; j_gene: TRBJ1-4; d_gene: -; abundance: -; CDR3aa: CASSPAQGSATNEKLFF; CDR3nt: TGTGCCAGCTCACCGGCACAGGGCTCCGCAACTAATGAAAAACTGTTTTTT
v_gene: TRBV3-1/TRBV3-2; j_gene: TRBJ1-2; d_gene: -; abundance: -; CDR3aa: CASSQAARGYYGYTF; CDR3nt: TGTGCCAGCAGCCAAGCGGCCAGGGGTTACTATGGCTACACCTTC
v_gene: TRBV27; j_gene: TRBJ1-3; d_gene: TRBD1; abundance: -; CDR3aa: CASSTGTGSPRLHF; CDR3nt: TGTGCCAGCAGTACCGGGACAGGGTCCCCGAGGCTCCATTTT
v_gene: TRBV4-2; j_gene: TRBJ2-7; d_gene: -; abundance: -; CDR3aa: CASSSSTRSSYEQYF; CDR3nt: TGTGCCAGCAGCTCGAGTACCCGGAGCTCCTACGAGCAGTACTTC
v_gene: TRBV5-6; j_gene: TRBJ2-1; d_gene: TRBD2; abundance: -; CDR3aa: CASALRAGGPQFF; CDR3nt: TGTGCCAGCGCCCTCAGGGCGGGAGGTCCGCAGTTCTTC